A single sample is the source of the 25 T cell receptor beta chains below, sequenced in a study of blood T cells in healthy people across ages. Combining a sample-barcoded 5' primer with a J-beta primer mix, a second PCR ran for roughly 6 to 12 cycles. TCRdb itself ran the 5' RACE reads through MiXCR, one entry per CDR3 protein. The table has 550,000 to 800,000 distinct CDR3 sequences, approximately 29% seen once. The material sequenced was blood. The receptors were gathered from an elderly woman in good health.

The chain joins TRBV7-2 to TRBJ2-7; a weak D match, TRBD2 (6 bases). Germline V lookup: CDR1 SGHTA, CDR2 FQGNSA. The CDR3 has 17 residues. The ends were cut back, 1 base at V and 7 bases at J, with 23 bases in the middle. The chain's CDR3 is CASSLDLFGRAGYEQYF. CDR3 DNA: TGTGCCAGCAGCTTAGATCTGTTTGGTAGGGCGGGGTATGAGCAGTACTTC.

The CDR3 DNA reads as TGCAGTGCCCACACGACGGCAGACCCCTATGGCTACACCTTC. Its protein is CSAHTTADPYGYTF. The V call is TRBV20-1, the J call TRBJ1-2; D ambiguous. V was clipped by 6 bases and J by 4 bases, with 18 bases between them. The CDR3 is made up of 14 amino acids. The germline CDR1 and CDR2 sequences are DFQATT and SNEGSKA (reference sequence).

The chain joins TRBV7-3 to TRBJ2-1, with 14 nucleotides matching TRBD2. V lost 6 bases to trimming and J lost 8 bases; unmatched junction nucleotides: 6. This CDR3 is built from 15 residues. The germline V gene has CDR1 SGHTA and CDR2 FQGTGA. Written as DNA, the CDR3 is TGTGCCAGCAGTCTGGGACTAGCGGGAGCATATGAGCAGTTCTTC. This sequence encodes CASSLGLAGAYEQFF. The whole variable domain, remainder taken from reference TRBV7-3 and TRBJ2-1, is GAGVSQTPSNKVTEKGKYVELRCDPISGHTALYWYRQSLGQGPEFLIYFQGTGAADDSGLPNDRFFAVRPEGSVSTLKIQRTERGDSAVYLCASSLGLAGAYEQFFGPGTRLTVL.

The chain carries TRBV6-1 and TRBJ1-3; a weak D match, TRBD1 (6 bases). The CDR3 sequence is 14 residues long. Trimming shortened V by 3 bases and J by 8 bases, and 14 bases separated the two germline ends. In germline, CDR1 is MNHNS, CDR2 SASEGT. In nucleotides, the CDR3 is TGTGCCAGCAGTGATCGGGGGCGCGCGGACACCATATATTTT. Translating gives CASSDRGRADTIYF.

This clonotype was recorded many times. V is TRBV9 and J is TRBJ1-2; D perhaps matches TRBD1 (6 bases). This CDR3 region has 16 residues. The V gene lost 0 bases and the J gene lost 4 bases, with 16 bases spanning the gap. Germline V CDR1 and CDR2: SGDLS, YYNGEE. This chain's CDR3 is CASSVDYGGGPYGYTF. The CDR3 DNA reads TGTGCCAGCAGCGTAGATTATGGGGGGGGGCCCTATGGCTACACCTTC.

This clonotype was counted ten times or more. The genes are TRBV19 and TRBJ2-1; D possibly corresponds to TRBD2 (5 bases). CDR1 and CDR2 from the germline V gene are LNHDA and SQIVND (reference sequence). This CDR3 region has 14 residues. Trimming stripped 7 bases from V and 5 bases from J, with 15 bases between. Written as DNA, the CDR3 is TGTGCCAGTAACCCGGACTTCCGAGACAATGAGCAGTTCTTC. It codes for CASNPDFRDNEQFF.

This clonotype appeared many times. The genes are TRBV7-2 and TRBJ2-7, with a possible D match to TRBD2 (5 bases). The V end was cut by 5 bases, the J end by 0 bases, with 17 bases between. The V gene's germline CDR1 is SGHTA and CDR2 FQGNSA. CDR3 length equals 16 residues. The CDR3 DNA sequence: TGTGCCAGCAGCACTGCTCGGGGAATAAGCTCCTACGAGCAGTACTTC. Encoded protein: CASSTARGISSYEQYF.

This clonotype was detected only once. A much larger clone differs by one base, so this may be a read error. The chain combines TRBV9 with TRBJ2-3; D call uncertain. CDR1 is SGDLS and CDR2 is YYNGEE in the germline V gene. V was clipped by 6 bases and J by 4 bases, with 9 bases between them. The CDR3 consists of 12 residues. CDR3 bases: TGTGCCAGCAATCGCGACGCAGATACGCAGTATTTT. It is translated as CASNRDADTQYF.

The chain is built from TRBV10-3 and TRBJ2-5; 9 bases map to TRBD1. The CDR3 covers 16 residues. CDR1 and CDR2 (germline): ENHRY, SYGVKD. The V gene end was trimmed by 3 bases and the J gene end by 4 bases; junction bases not matched to a gene: 9. The CDR3 loop is CAISEVWTGERETQYF. The CDR3 DNA follows: TGTGCCATCAGTGAAGTTTGGACAGGGGAACGAGAGACCCAGTACTTC.

The rearrangement joins TRBV12-3 or TRBV12-4 to TRBJ2-1, with TRBD2 matching over 9 bases. This CDR3 region has 17 residues. With V trimmed by 2 bases and J by 3 bases, 8 bases remained unmatched. CDR3 bases: TGTGCCAGCAGTTTATTCGCCGGGACTAGCCACTACAATGAGCAGTTCTTC. Protein product: CASSLFAGTSHYNEQFF.

This clonotype was seen ten or more times. The V gene is TRBV4-3, the J gene TRBJ2-7, with D uncertain. Germline loops: CDR1 LGHNA, CDR2 YSLEER. This CDR3 has 16 amino acids. Trimming took 0 bases from V and 2 from J, leaving 14 bases between them. The CDR3 spells CASSQEVGVLTYEQYF. CDR3 bases: TGCGCCAGCAGCCAAGAGGTTGGGGTCCTAACCTACGAGCAGTACTTC.

The table lists this clonotype with many counts. The chain couples TRBV7-2 to TRBJ1-2; perhaps TRBD1 as D (6 bases). Germline CDR1 SGHTA, CDR2 FQGNSA. This CDR3 is built from 14 residues. V was clipped by 7 bases and J by 4 bases, with 16 bases between them. CDR3 bases: TGTGCCAGCACCGGGCGGGGGCGCGGCTATGGCTACACCTTC. It specifies CASTGRGRGYGYTF.

The sample holds a few counts of this clonotype. The chain is built from TRBV5-1 and TRBJ2-2, with TRBD2 identical over 8 bases. V was pared by 0 bases and J by 1 base, with 2 bases of the junction left unmatched. In germline, CDR1 is SGHRS, CDR2 YFSETQ. The CDR3 loop spans 16 amino acids. CDR3 sequence: CASSLGLAKNTGELFF. The CDR3 DNA reads as TGCGCCAGCAGCTTGGGACTAGCGAAGAACACCGGGGAGCTGTTTTTT.

This clonotype was observed many times. V gene TRBV29-1 combines with J gene TRBJ2-5; 7 bases line up with TRBD1. CDR1 and CDR2 (germline): SQVTM, ANQGSEA. Unmatched junction bases numbered 11, after V lost 3 bases and J lost 13 bases. The CDR3 runs to 12 residues. In nucleotides, the CDR3 is TGCAGCGTTGATCCCCTGACAGGGTCCGTGTACTTC. This encodes CSVDPLTGSVYF.

The table lists this clonotype with a few counts. The chain uses TRBV5-1 and TRBJ1-4; D call uncertain. The germline CDR1 and CDR2 sequences are SGHRS and YFSETQ. Trimming removed 5 bases from V and 4 bases from J, with 9 bases in between. This CDR3 has 13 amino acids. The CDR3 sequence is CASSTRLNEKLFF. CDR3 in DNA: TGCGCCAGCAGTACCCGGCTTAATGAAAAACTGTTTTTT.

The chain uses TRBV19 and TRBJ2-7, with D unclear. Trimming removed 6 bases at V and 0 bases at J, with 12 bases between. This CDR3 comprises 14 residues. Germline lookup yields CDR1 LNHDA and CDR2 SQIVND (reference sequence). CDR3 nucleotide sequence: TGTGCCAGTAGCCCTCTCCGGACCTCCTACGAGCAGTACTTC. This codes for CASSPLRTSYEQYF. Full variable domain (remainder filled in from reference TRBV19 and TRBJ2-7): DGGITQSPKYLFRKEGQNVTLSCEQNLNHDAMYWYRQDPGQGLRLIYYSQIVNDFQKGDIAEGYSVSREKKESFPLTVTSAQKNPTAFYLCASSPLRTSYEQYFGPGTRLTVT.

On this clonotype: This may come from a read error, since a much larger clone is one base off. The chain is built from TRBV6-5 and TRBJ2-1; 11 nucleotides match TRBD1. The germline V gene has CDR1 MNHEY and CDR2 SVGAGI. V lost 6 bases, J lost 10 bases, and 11 bases stayed unmatched. The CDR3 covers 15 residues. The CDR3 DNA follows: TGTGCCAGCAGCTTCGCGAGGACAGGGGGCCTCGAGCAGTTCTTC. Residues: CASSFARTGGLEQFF.

The J gene is TRBJ2-2, the V gene TRBV29-1; the D gene could be TRBD1 or TRBD2 (6 bases each). Trimming stripped 6 bases from V and 3 bases from J, with 8 bases between. This CDR3 has 12 residues. CDR1 SQVTM and CDR2 ANQGSEA come from the germline V gene. In DNA form, the CDR3 reads TGCAGCGTGAGGGGGGACACCGGGGAGCTGTTTTTT. This sequence encodes CSVRGDTGELFF.

The sample holds a few counts of this clonotype. One end of the junction fails to match germline, which may point to a read error. DNA for the CDR3: TGTGCCAGTAGTTATGGTTCGCTAGCGGGAGCCGAGCAGTACTTC. Translated, it gives CASSYGSLAGAEQYF. The chain couples TRBV6-2 or TRBV6-3 to TRBJ2-5; 10 bases are shared with TRBD2. The better agreement between TRBJ2-7 and the DNA end casts doubt on the J call. The CDR3 runs 15 residues. CDR1 and CDR2 from the germline V gene are MNHEY and SVGEGT.

The chain combines TRBV5-1 with TRBJ2-5; D is unresolved. Germline loops: CDR1 SGHRS, CDR2 YFSETQ. Trimming removed 2 bases at V and 0 bases at J, with 14 bases between. The CDR3 has 16 amino acids. CDR3 nucleotides: TGCGCCAGCAGCTTCCTGGCGGCGAGGAACCAAGAGACCCAGTACTTC. It specifies CASSFLAARNQETQYF. The full variable domain, in which reference TRBV5-1 and TRBJ2-5 provide the parts outside the CDR3, is KAGVTQTPRYLIKTRGQQVTLSCSPISGHRSVSWYQQTPGQGLQFLFEYFSETQRNKGNFPGRFSGRQFSNSRSEMNVSTLELGDSALYLCASSFLAARNQETQYFGPGTRLLVL.

This clonotype appeared many times. The gene calls are TRBV6-5 and TRBJ2-7, with 9 nucleotides matching TRBD1. CDR1 is MNHEY, CDR2 SVGAGI, per germline. Trimming at V came to 10 bases and at J to 6 bases, leaving 13 bases not matched to a gene. CDR3 length: 14 amino acids. CDR3 coding DNA: TGTGCCACCTACTCCGGGACAGGGAATAGCGAGCAGTACTTC. Translation gives CATYSGTGNSEQYF.

The table lists this clonotype with a few counts. This chain joins TRBV11-1 and TRBJ1-1, with D unresolved. The CDR3 is 13 amino acids. CDR1 SGHAT and CDR2 FQDESV come from the germline V gene (reference sequence). Trimming cost V 2 bases and J 0 bases, with 4 bases left between them. The CDR3 sequence is CASSLIMNTEAFF. The CDR3 bases are TGTGCCAGCAGCTTAATTATGAACACTGAAGCTTTCTTT.

As for this clonotype: The germline gene is not matched at one end of the junction; a read error may be the cause. The J gene is TRBJ2-2, the V gene TRBV20-1; D is perhaps TRBD2 (6 bases). Germline assignment: CDR1 DFQATT and CDR2 SNEGSKA (reference sequence). The CDR3 is made up of 14 amino acids. The CDR3 DNA follows: TGCAGTGCTAGAGATCCGGGGGTCCCCGGGGGGCTGTTTTTT. It codes for CSARDPGVPGGLFF.

This clonotype was recorded a few times. The genes are TRBV12-3 or TRBV12-4 and TRBJ1-1; TRBD1 is a possible D gene (5 bases). Trimming shortened V by 5 bases and J by 2 bases, and 15 bases separated the two germline ends. The CDR3 loop spans 15 amino acids. The CDR3 region is CASSGSGTINTEAFF. Written as DNA, the CDR3 is TGTGCCAGCAGTGGATCCGGGACGATCAACACTGAAGCTTTCTTT.

The sample holds many counts of this clonotype. This rearrangement joins TRBV6-2 or TRBV6-3 to TRBJ2-3, with D possibly matching TRBD2 (6 bases). The CDR3 has 14 amino acids. V was clipped by 5 bases and J by 0 bases, with 9 bases between them. Germline V gene sequence: CDR1 MNHEY, CDR2 SVGEGT. The CDR3 reads CASSPSASTDTQYF. The CDR3 DNA is TGTGCCAGCAGTCCTAGCGCGAGCACAGATACGCAGTATTTT.